The clone carrying this T cell receptor beta chain was counted ten times or more. Its target is not known. This CDR3 has 17 residues. The germline CDR1 and CDR2 sequences are DFQATT and SNEGSKA (reference sequence). J gave up 8 bases and V 3 bases, and 18 bases lay outside the gene matches. The sample originates from a study of blood T cells in healthy people across ages. About the research overall: Using template switching, researchers captured about one barcoded beta molecule for each two T cells.

The study, taken as a whole, reports: There were more naive CD4+ cells and higher diversity in long-lived donors than in aged donors.

The authors ran a second PCR of about 6 to 11 cycles using a sample-barcoded 5' primer and a J-beta primer mix. TCRdb used MiXCR to reprocess the 5' RACE reads, holding one entry per CDR3 protein. The repertoire consists of hundreds of thousands of distinct CDR3 sequences, with 32% occurring once and the leading ten covering roughly 14%. Sequencing was done on a sample of blood. The chain is built from TRBV20-1 and TRBJ2-1; 8 positions match TRBD2. The sequence was obtained from a woman of 80 years or more in good health. The DNA for the CDR3 is TGCAGTGCTAGTAAAGCGGCGGGGGGCGCCCGAATTTATGAGCAGTTCTTC. This sequence encodes CSASKAAGGARIYEQFF.